This TCR beta chain was recovered during a study of blood T cell repertoires in COVID-19. Overall study context: The United States, Italy and Spain were the sources of the acute and convalescent COVID-19 samples.

Only one count was recorded for this clone. With 4 bases removed from V and 0 bases from J, the gap between germline ends came to 13 bases. Germline CDR1 reads SQVTM; CDR2 reads ANQGSEA. The CDR3 runs to 15 residues. Seattle patient enrollment occurred during active infection, with longitudinal follow-up thereafter. Assay used: immunoSEQ multiplex PCR; TCRdb lists only in-frame clones, some missing. The sample yields 250,000 to 350,000 clones, 70% to 90% seen once. Sequencing used peripheral blood. The chain combines TRBV29-1 with TRBJ2-1; no clear D gene. The source of this sequence is a woman in her forties or fifties with COVID-19, enrolled during active disease. CDR3 loop: CSVGGGLSSYNEQFF. As DNA, the CDR3 is TGCAGCGTTGGAGGCGGTCTAAGCTCCTACAATGAGCAGTTCTTC.